The present entry profiles one T cell receptor beta chain with its context. Germline V gene lookup returns CDR1 SNHLY and CDR2 FYNNEI. The V and J ends lost 7 bases and 1 base, in that order; junction bases with no gene match: 6. The CDR3 runs to 14 residues. The data were produced by immunoSEQ multiplex PCR, yet TCRdb's version contains in-frame clones alone and is incomplete. Of 80,000 or so clones listed, about three quarters are singletons. This record belongs to a study of blood T cell repertoires in COVID-19. Study overall: Samples representing acute and convalescent COVID-19 were sourced from the United States, Italy and Spain. T cells, B-cell-depleted T cells, or PBMCs supplied cDNA or gDNA.

The V gene is TRBV2, the J gene TRBJ2-7; 8 bases agree with TRBD2. The sequence was collected from a human donor in a cohort sampled during active COVID-19. The sample consisted of peripheral blood. The CDR3 DNA follows: TGTGCCAGCACCTCCGAGCGGGGGTCCTACGAGCAGTACTTC. Encoded protein: CASTSERGSYEQYF.